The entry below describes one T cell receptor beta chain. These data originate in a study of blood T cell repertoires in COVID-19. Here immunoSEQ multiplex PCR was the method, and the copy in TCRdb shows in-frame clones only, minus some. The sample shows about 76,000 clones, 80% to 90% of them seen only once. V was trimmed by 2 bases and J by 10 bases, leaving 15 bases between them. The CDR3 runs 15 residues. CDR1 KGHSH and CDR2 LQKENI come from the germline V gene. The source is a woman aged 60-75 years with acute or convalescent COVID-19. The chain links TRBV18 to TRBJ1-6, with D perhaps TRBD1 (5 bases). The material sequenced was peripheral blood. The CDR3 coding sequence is TGTGCCAGCTCACCATACGCGCAGGGTAGATCACCCCTCCACTTT. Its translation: CASSPYAQGRSPLHF.